This TCR beta chain emerged from a study of cytomegalovirus exposure and HLA in healthy donors. Findings of the study overall: Reported results showed that the classifier diagnosed cytomegalovirus status with high specificity and sensitivity.

This clone is a singleton in its sample. Antigen specificity is unknown. The method was immunoSEQ multiplex PCR; TCRdb's version includes in-frame clones alone and lacks a portion of them. Here the sample spans about 260,000 clones, around 91% being singletons. Germline CDR1 reads KGHSH; CDR2 reads LQKENI. The CDR3 consists of 16 residues. The germline V and J ends were trimmed by 3 bases and 0 bases, with 12 bases remaining between them. Sequenced: PBMCs. The chain links TRBV18 to TRBJ1-5; D gene unclear. The source of this sequence is a woman aged 25-40 years in good health and CMV-seronegative. CDR3 sequence (DNA): TGTGCCAGCTCACCGATACAGTTAGATAGCAATCAGCCCCAGCATTTT. This codes for CASSPIQLDSNQPQHF.